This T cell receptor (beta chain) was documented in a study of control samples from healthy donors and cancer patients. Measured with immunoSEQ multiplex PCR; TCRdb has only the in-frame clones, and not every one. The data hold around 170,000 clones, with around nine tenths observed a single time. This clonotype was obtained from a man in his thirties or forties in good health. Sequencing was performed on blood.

The CDR3 loop reads CASSIEGAPQPQHF. As DNA, the CDR3 is TGTGCCAGTAGTATAGAGGGGGCGCCTCAGCCCCAGCATTTT. V and J are TRBV19 and TRBJ1-5, with D possibly being TRBD1 (6 bases). Trimming pared 0 bases from V and 6 bases from J, leaving 9 bases between. The germline gives CDR1 LNHDA, CDR2 SQIVND (reference sequence). The CDR3 loop spans 14 amino acids.